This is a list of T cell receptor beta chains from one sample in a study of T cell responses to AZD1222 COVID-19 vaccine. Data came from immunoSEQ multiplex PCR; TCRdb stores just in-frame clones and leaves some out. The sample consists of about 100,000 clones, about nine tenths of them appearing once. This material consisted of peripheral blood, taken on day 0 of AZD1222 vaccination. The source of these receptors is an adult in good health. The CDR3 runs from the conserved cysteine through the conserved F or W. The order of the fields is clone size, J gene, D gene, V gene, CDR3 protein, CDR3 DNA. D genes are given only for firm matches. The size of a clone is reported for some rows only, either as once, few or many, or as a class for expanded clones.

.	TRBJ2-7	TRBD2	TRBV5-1	CASSPGTSGGNSYEQYF	TGCGCCAGCAGCCCTGGGACTAGCGGAGGGAACTCCTACGAGCAGTACTTC
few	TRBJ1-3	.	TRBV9	CASSDGSGNTIYF	TGTGCCAGCAGCGACGGCAGTGGAAACACCATATATTTT
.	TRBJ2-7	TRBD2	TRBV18	CASSPQSGRGEQYF	TGTGCCAGCTCACCACAAAGCGGGAGGGGCGAGCAGTACTTC
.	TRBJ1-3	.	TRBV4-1	CASSSVMSSGNTIYF	TGCGCCAGCTCTTCGGTGATGAGCTCTGGAAACACCATATATTTT
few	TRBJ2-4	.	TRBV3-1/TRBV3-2	CASSIYRQNIQYF	TGTGCCAGCAGCATATACAGACAAAACATTCAGTACTTC
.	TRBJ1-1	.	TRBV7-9	CASSDLGGGTEAFF	TGTGCCAGCAGCGACCTCGGGGGAGGGACTGAAGCTTTCTTT
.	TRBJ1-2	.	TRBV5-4	CASSLRDVNYGYTF	TGTGCCAGCAGCTTAAGGGACGTTAACTATGGCTACACCTTC
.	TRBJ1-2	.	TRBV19	CASSRDTDYGYTF	TGTGCCAGTAGCCGGGACACTGACTATGGCTACACCTTC
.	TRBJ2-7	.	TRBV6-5	CASSPGSPYEQYF	TGTGCCAGCAGCCCAGGGTCTCCCTACGAGCAGTACTTC
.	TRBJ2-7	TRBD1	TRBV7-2	CASSPVHTGTGREQYF	TGTGCCAGCAGCCCAGTCCATACCGGGACAGGGAGGGAGCAGTACTTC
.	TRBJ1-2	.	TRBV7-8	CASSLAPGRVDPVGYTF	TGTGCCAGCAGCTTAGCGCCTGGCAGGGTGGACCCGGTTGGCTACACCTTC
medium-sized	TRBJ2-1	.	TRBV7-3	CASSLVVGGSPHNEQFF	TGTGCCAGCAGCTTAGTCGTCGGAGGGAGTCCCCACAATGAGCAGTTCTTC
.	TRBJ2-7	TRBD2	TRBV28	CASLGTSGTYEQYF	TGTGCCAGCCTTGGGACTAGCGGGACATACGAGCAGTACTTC
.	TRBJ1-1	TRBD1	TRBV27	CASSSYRGTEAFF	TGTGCCAGCAGTTCGTACAGGGGAACTGAAGCTTTCTTT
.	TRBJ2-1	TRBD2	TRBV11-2	CASSITGTSGSFIYEQFF	TGTGCCAGCAGCATAACCGGGACTAGCGGGAGTTTTATATATGAGCAGTTCTTC
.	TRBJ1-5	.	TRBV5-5	CASSKGGNQPQHF	TGTGCCAGCAGTAAGGGGGGGAACCAGCCCCAGCATTTT
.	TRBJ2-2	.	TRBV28	CASSPGAGSRTGELFF	TGTGCCAGCAGTCCAGGGGCGGGGTCGAGGACCGGGGAGCTGTTTTTT
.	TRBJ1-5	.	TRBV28	CASSKGHSNQPQHF	TGTGCCAGCAGTAAGGGACATAGCAATCAGCCCCAGCATTTT
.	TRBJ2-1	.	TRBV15	CATSRELEGMYEQFF	TGTGCCACCAGCAGAGAGTTGGAGGGGATGTATGAGCAGTTCTTC
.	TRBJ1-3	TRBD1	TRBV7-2	CASRQNRDSTIYF	TGTGCCAGCAGACAAAACCGGGACAGCACCATATATTTT
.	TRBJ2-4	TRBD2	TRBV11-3	CASSQSGRAVDIQYF	TGTGCCAGCAGCCAAAGCGGGAGGGCCGTAGACATTCAGTACTTC
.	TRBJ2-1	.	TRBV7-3	CASSLTGATFPSSSNEQFF	TGTGCCAGCAGCTTAACGGGGGCTACTTTCCCCTCTTCGAGCAATGAGCAGTTCTTC
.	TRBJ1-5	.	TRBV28	CASSRTVYGNQPQHF	TGTGCCAGCAGCCGGACGGTCTACGGCAATCAGCCCCAGCATTTT
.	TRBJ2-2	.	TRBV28	CASSSLSGELFF	TGTGCCAGCAGTTCACTGTCCGGGGAGCTGTTTTTT
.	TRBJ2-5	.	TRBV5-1	CASSLTGGHPQETQYF	TGCGCCAGCAGCTTGACCGGGGGCCACCCCCAAGAGACCCAGTACTTC
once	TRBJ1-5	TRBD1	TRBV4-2	CASSQGQGIYNQPQHF	TGTGCCAGCAGCCAAGGACAGGGGATATACAATCAGCCCCAGCATTTT
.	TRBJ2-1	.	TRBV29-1	CSVVRAGVLAASSYNEQFF	TGCAGCGTTGTTAGGGCGGGTGTACTGGCCGCCAGCTCCTACAATGAGCAGTTCTTC
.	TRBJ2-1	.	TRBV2	CASSAYRETNEQFF	TGTGCCAGCAGTGCCTACCGGGAGACCAATGAGCAGTTCTTC